The source of this T cell receptor (beta chain) is a study of blood T cell repertoires in COVID-19. On the study more broadly: Some COVID-19 samples were acute and others convalescent; all came from the United States, Italy and Spain. Sample material is recorded as cDNA or gDNA derived from T cells, B-cell-depleted T cells, or PBMCs.

The ends were cut back, 5 bases at V and 10 bases at J, with 14 bases in the middle. The CDR3 contains 11 residues. The germline V gene has CDR1 DFQATT and CDR2 SNEGSKA (reference sequence). This clone was seen once. In the original workflow: The assay estimated nucleated cells by amplifying reference gene primers. Here immunoSEQ multiplex PCR was the method, and the copy in TCRdb shows in-frame clones only, minus some. V, J and clone size are taken as reported in that table, and D and trimming were inferred from the DNA itself. Here the sample spans 150,000 to 200,000 clones, about 91% being singletons.

The J gene is TRBJ1-1, the V gene TRBV20-1, with D possibly matching TRBD1 (5 bases). This receptor was obtained from a woman in her forties or fifties with acute or convalescent COVID-19. Specimen: peripheral blood. This chain's CDR3 is CSAAGPSRAFF. The DNA for the CDR3 is TGCAGTGCTGCAGGGCCGTCTAGAGCTTTCTTT.